This T cell receptor beta chain derives from a study of cytomegalovirus exposure and HLA in healthy donors. Amplification used 60 Vbeta primers and 13 Jbeta primers. Clones were sequenced by immunoSEQ multiplex PCR, and TCRdb holds only the in-frame ones, with some missing. Of approximately 140,000 clones listed, about 80% were seen once; the top ten hold around 1.9%. Germline values: CDR1 SEHNR, CDR2 FQNEAQ (reference sequence). V dropped 10 bases and J dropped 13 bases, with 19 bases sitting between them. CDR3 size: 12 residues. This chain uses TRBV7-9 with TRBJ2-2; D not certain. Source material: PBMCs. This TCR derives from a woman aged 35 to 49 in good health and CMV-seronegative. The CDR3 reads CAIIELPFWLFF. The CDR3 coding sequence is TGTGCCATTATAGAGTTGCCTTTTTGGCTGTTTTTT.